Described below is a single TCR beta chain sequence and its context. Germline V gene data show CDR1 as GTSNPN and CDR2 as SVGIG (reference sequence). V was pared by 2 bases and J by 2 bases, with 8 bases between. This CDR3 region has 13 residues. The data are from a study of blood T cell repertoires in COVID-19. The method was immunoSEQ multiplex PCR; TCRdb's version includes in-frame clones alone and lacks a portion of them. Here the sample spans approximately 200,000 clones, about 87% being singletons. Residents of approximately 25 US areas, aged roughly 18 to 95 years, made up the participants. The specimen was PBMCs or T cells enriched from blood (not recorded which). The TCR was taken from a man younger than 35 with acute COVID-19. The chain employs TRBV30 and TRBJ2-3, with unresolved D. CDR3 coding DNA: TGTGCCTGGAGTCGCGGTAACACAGATACGCAGTATTTT. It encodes CAWSRGNTDTQYF.